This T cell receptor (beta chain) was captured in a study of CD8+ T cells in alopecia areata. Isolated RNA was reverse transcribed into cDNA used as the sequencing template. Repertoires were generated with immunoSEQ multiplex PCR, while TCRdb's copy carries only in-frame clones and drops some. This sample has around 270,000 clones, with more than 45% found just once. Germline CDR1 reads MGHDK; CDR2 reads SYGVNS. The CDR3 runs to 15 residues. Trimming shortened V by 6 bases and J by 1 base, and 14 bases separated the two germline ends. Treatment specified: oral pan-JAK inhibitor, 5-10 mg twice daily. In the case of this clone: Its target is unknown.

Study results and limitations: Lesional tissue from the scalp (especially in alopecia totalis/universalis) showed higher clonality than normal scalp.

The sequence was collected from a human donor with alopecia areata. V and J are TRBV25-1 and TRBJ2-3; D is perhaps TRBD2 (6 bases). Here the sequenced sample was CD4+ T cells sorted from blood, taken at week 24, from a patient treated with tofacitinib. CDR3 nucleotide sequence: TGTGCCAGCAGCCGCGGGACTCCCGGCACAGATACGCAGTATTTT. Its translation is CASSRGTPGTDTQYF.